This T cell receptor (beta chain) was obtained from a study of control samples from healthy donors and cancer patients (dated by TCRdb to 2020 to 2022). Preparation of the library involved the immunoSEQ multiplex PCR assay. The table was pulled from immuneACCESS by TCRdb, which kept in-frame rearrangements only. Such tables lose some clones; where checked, under half of the loss comes from unresolved V genes, and the rest has no known cause. Within this sample are tens of thousands of clones, with 84% of them counted one time only. Of the sample, around 16% is held by the ten largest clones. Note on this clone: The antigen this receptor binds is unknown. There are no base qualities to consult, and no much larger clone falls within one base.

Material for sequencing was blood. The clonotype comes from a man in his forties or fifties in good health.

The CDR3 protein: CASSPDRDYGYTF. The base sequence is TGCGCCAGCAGCCCGGACAGGGACTATGGCTACACCTTC. The V gene is TRBV5-1 and the J gene is TRBJ1-2; a stretch of 8 junction bases matches TRBD1. Reading the germline V gene gives CDR1 SGHRS and CDR2 YFSETQ. From the cysteine up to the phenylalanine, the CDR3 has a length of 13 residues. Only the CDR3 DNA stays, 39 bases, in frame from base 1. For this chain, trimming is 4 bases at the V end and 3 bases at the J end, and the number of junction bases without a gene match is 2. Reference TRBV5-1 and TRBJ1-2 genes cover what lies past the CDR3, so the full variable domain is KAGVTQTPRYLIKTRGQQVTLSCSPISGHRSVSWYQQTPGQGLQFLFEYFSETQRNKGNFPGRFSGRQFSNSRSEMNVSTLELGDSALYLCASSPDRDYGYTFGSGTRLTVV.